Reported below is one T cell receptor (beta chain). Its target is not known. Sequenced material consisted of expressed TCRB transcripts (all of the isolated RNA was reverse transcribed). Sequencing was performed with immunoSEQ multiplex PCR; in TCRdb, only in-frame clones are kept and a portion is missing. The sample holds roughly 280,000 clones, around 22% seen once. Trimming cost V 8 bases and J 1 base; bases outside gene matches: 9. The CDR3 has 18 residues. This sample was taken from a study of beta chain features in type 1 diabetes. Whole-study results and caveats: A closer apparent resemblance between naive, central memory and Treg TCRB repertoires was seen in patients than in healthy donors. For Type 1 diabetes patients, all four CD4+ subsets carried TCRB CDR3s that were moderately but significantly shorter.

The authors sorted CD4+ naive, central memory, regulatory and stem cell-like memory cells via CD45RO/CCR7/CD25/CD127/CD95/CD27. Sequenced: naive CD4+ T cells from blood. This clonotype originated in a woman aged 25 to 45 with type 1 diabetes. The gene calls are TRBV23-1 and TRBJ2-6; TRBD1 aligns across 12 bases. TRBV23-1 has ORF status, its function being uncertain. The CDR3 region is CASSIPGQGASGANVLTF. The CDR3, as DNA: TGCGCCAGCTCTATTCCGGGACAGGGGGCGTCTGGGGCCAACGTCCTGACTTTC.